This T cell receptor beta chain was sequenced during a study of shared clonotypes between healthy human individuals. Trimming at V came to 6 bases and at J to 4 bases, leaving 7 bases not matched to a gene. The CDR3 spans 14 residues. Germline V lookup: CDR1 MDHEN, CDR2 SYDVKM. Using immunoSEQ multiplex PCR, the repertoire was profiled, and TCRdb retains in-frame clones only, with some absent. The repertoire holds some 1,100,000 clones, with about four fifths as singletons. The source material was memory CD4+ T cells from PBMCs. Subset specified: CD45RA-negative fraction. This chain connects TRBV28 to TRBJ2-7; 9 bases are a match to TRBD1. The receptor was derived from a man aged 18 to 29 in good health. Some clones in this sample may be carry-over from other donors' samples. The CDR3 bases are TGTGCCAGCAGCGGGACAGGGACAAGTTACGAGCAGTACTTC. This sequence encodes CASSGTGTSYEQYF. Variable domain in full (rest from reference TRBV28 and TRBJ2-7): DVKVTQSSRYLVKRTGEKVFLECVQDMDHENMFWYRQDPGLGLRLIYFSYDVKMKEKGDIPEGYSVSREKKERFSLILESASTNQTSMYLCASSGTGTSYEQYFGPGTRLTVT.